This entry lists 16 T cell receptor beta chains sequenced from one sample in a study of blood T cell repertoires in COVID-19. Sequenced by immunoSEQ multiplex PCR; TCRdb stores in-frame clones only, minus some. This table holds about 240,000 clones, about 83% found once. The specimen sequenced was peripheral blood. The receptors here all came from a man in his fifties with acute or convalescent COVID-19.

This clone has only a few counts. The chain links TRBV30 to TRBJ2-2; TRBD2 agrees at 9 bases. V shed 7 bases, J shed 7 bases, and the junction held 4 bases outside the gene matches. CDR3 size: 12 residues. Germline CDR1 is GTSNPN and CDR2 is SVGIG (reference sequence). The chain's CDR3 is CALTSGYGELFF. CDR3 sequence (DNA): TGTGCCTTGACTAGCGGTTACGGGGAGCTGTTTTTT.

In this sample, this clone turned up once. The J gene is TRBJ1-2, the V gene TRBV5-4; D not resolved. The CDR3 contains 14 residues. Germline CDR1 SGHNT, CDR2 YYREEE (reference sequence). Trimming took off 4 bases at V and 4 bases at J, with 14 bases between the two ends. CDR3 region: CASSLVETTYGYTF. As DNA, the CDR3 is TGTGCCAGCAGCCTAGTTGAAACGACCTATGGCTACACCTTC.

J is TRBJ2-2 and V is TRBV2; TRBD1 matches at 7 bases. The CDR3 consists of 14 residues. Germline V lookup: CDR1 SNHLY, CDR2 FYNNEI. V trimming: 5 bases; J trimming: 5 bases; junction bases outside the gene matches: 5. The CDR3 bases are TGTGCCAGCAGTTTTAACAGGGGAACCGGGGAGCTGTTTTTT. This codes for CASSFNRGTGELFF.

The chain joins TRBV7-3 to TRBJ2-2; D possibly corresponds to TRBD1 (6 bases). V lost 5 bases and J 0 bases, leaving 10 bases between the germline ends. The CDR3 sequence is 15 residues long. Germline CDR1 SGHTA, CDR2 FQGTGA. The CDR3 reads CASSLTGTNTGELFF. CDR3 sequence (DNA): TGTGCCAGCAGCCTCACAGGGACGAACACCGGGGAGCTGTTTTTT.

The genes are TRBV5-1 and TRBJ2-5; TRBD2 matches at 11 bases. Germline V gene data show CDR1 as SGHRS and CDR2 as YFSETQ. The J segment lost 2 bases and the V segment lost 0 bases, leaving 3 bases of the junction unmatched. The CDR3 extends over 16 amino acids. In DNA, the CDR3 is TGCGCCAGCAGCTTGGTGGCTAGCGGGGGGCAAGAGACCCAGTACTTC. Protein sequence: CASSLVASGGQETQYF.

The V call is TRBV6-2 or TRBV6-3, the J call TRBJ2-2; 7 bases match TRBD1. Germline V gene data show CDR1 as MNHEY and CDR2 as SVGEGT. V gave up 6 bases and J gave up 8 bases; unmatched junction bases: 6. The CDR3 loop spans 13 amino acids. The CDR3 loop reads CASSRGTAGELFF. The DNA for the CDR3 is TGTGCCAGCAGCCGTGGGACAGCTGGGGAGCTGTTTTTT.

The chain joins TRBV11-3 to TRBJ2-7; D is uncertain. V lost 1 base and J 3 bases, leaving 7 bases between the germline ends. Looked up from germline, CDR1 is SGHNT and CDR2 is YENEEA. CDR3 size: 13 residues. CDR3 amino acids: CASSLALRYEQYF. The CDR3, as DNA: TGTGCCAGCAGCTTAGCTCTTCGCTACGAGCAGTACTTC.

With respect to this clone: Other DNA sequences within the sample encode an identical CDR3. CDR3 amino acids: CASSPTAQETQYF. CDR3 sequence (DNA): TGTGCCAGCAGTCCGACAGCTCAAGAGACCCAGTACTTC. This chain uses TRBV5-4 with TRBJ2-5; tentative D call: TRBD1 (5 bases). This CDR3 is built from 13 residues. V lost 5 bases, J lost 2 bases, and 10 bases lay in between. Germline V gene sequence: CDR1 SGHNT, CDR2 YYREEE (reference sequence).

This clone appeared once. The chain joins TRBV11-2 to TRBJ1-4; 8 bases fit TRBD1. This CDR3 contains 14 residues. With V trimmed by 1 base and J by 7 bases, 2 bases remained unmatched. Germline assignment: CDR1 SGHAT and CDR2 FQNNGV. The CDR3 reads CASSLAQGAEKLFF. The CDR3, as DNA: TGTGCCAGCAGCTTAGCTCAGGGGGCTGAAAAACTGTTTTTT.

The CDR3 nucleotides are TGCGCCAGCAGAGCTAGCGGGAGCACAGATACGCAGTATTTT. It codes for CASRASGSTDTQYF. The J gene is TRBJ2-3, the V gene TRBV5-1; 8 bases align to TRBD2. V trimming: 5 bases; J trimming: 0 bases; junction bases outside the gene matches: 2. The CDR3 runs 14 residues. Germline values: CDR1 SGHRS, CDR2 YFSETQ. The variable domain in full, completed from reference TRBV5-1 and TRBJ2-3, reads KAGVTQTPRYLIKTRGQQVTLSCSPISGHRSVSWYQQTPGQGLQFLFEYFSETQRNKGNFPGRFSGRQFSNSRSEMNVSTLELGDSALYLCASRASGSTDTQYFGPGTRLTVL.

V is TRBV10-2 and J is TRBJ2-7; TRBD1 might be the D (6 bases). V was clipped by 6 bases and J by 0 bases, with 12 bases between them. CDR1 is WSHSY, CDR2 SAAADI, per germline. The CDR3 spans 14 residues. The CDR3 loop reads CASRATGISYEQYF. CDR3 nucleotide sequence: TGCGCCAGCAGGGCCACAGGGATCTCCTACGAGCAGTACTTC.

Only a few counts were recorded for this clone. The chain uses TRBV6-5 and TRBJ1-6, with a possible D match to TRBD1 (5 bases). The length of the CDR3 is 13 residues. Germline loops: CDR1 MNHEY, CDR2 SVGAGI. Between the trimmed V and J ends, which lost 2 bases and 10 bases, there was a span of 9 bases. CDR3 in DNA: TGTGCCAGCAGTTACGGGGGGGGGTCACCCCTCCACTTT. The encoded protein is CASSYGGGSPLHF.

This chain uses TRBV19 with TRBJ1-3; D gene uncertain. The CDR3 is 13 amino acids. V dropped 0 bases and J dropped 5 bases, with 5 bases sitting between them. Germline V gene data show CDR1 as LNHDA and CDR2 as SQIVND (reference sequence). This CDR3 is CASSIDWRNTIYF. The CDR3 region has the DNA TGTGCCAGTAGTATAGATTGGCGAAACACCATATATTTT. Drawing the rest from reference TRBV19 and TRBJ1-3, the complete variable domain is DGGITQSPKYLFRKEGQNVTLSCEQNLNHDAMYWYRQDPGQGLRLIYYSQIVNDFQKGDIAEGYSVSREKKESFPLTVTSAQKNPTAFYLCASSIDWRNTIYFGEGSWLTVV.

The chain links TRBV7-2 to TRBJ1-3, with a possible D match to TRBD1 (5 bases). This CDR3 contains 17 residues. Trimming removed 5 bases from V and 0 bases from J, with 17 bases in between. The germline gives CDR1 SGHTA, CDR2 FQGNSA. Here the CDR3 reads CASSPGRGEFSGNTIYF. The CDR3 DNA is TGTGCCAGCAGCCCGGGACGGGGGGAGTTCTCTGGAAACACCATATATTTT.

The rearrangement uses TRBV12-5 and TRBJ2-7; 10 nucleotides line up with TRBD1. Per the germline V gene, CDR1 is LGHNT and CDR2 is FRNRAP. The CDR3 has 15 amino acids. V shed 6 bases, J shed 5 bases, and the junction held 10 bases outside the gene matches. The CDR3 here is CASGFTLTGGHEQYF. The CDR3 DNA follows: TGTGCTAGTGGATTCACCCTGACAGGGGGCCACGAGCAGTACTTC.

This chain connects TRBV19 to TRBJ1-5, with 9 bases lining up with TRBD1. This CDR3 comprises 18 residues. Looked up from germline, CDR1 is LNHDA and CDR2 is SQIVND (reference sequence). J was trimmed by 6 bases and V by 2 bases; bases with no gene match: 14. CDR3 residues: CASSISPRRTGEAQPQHF. The CDR3 DNA reads TGTGCCAGTAGTATATCCCCACGAAGGACAGGGGAGGCTCAGCCCCAGCATTTT. The full variable domain, completed using reference TRBV19 and TRBJ1-5, is DGGITQSPKYLFRKEGQNVTLSCEQNLNHDAMYWYRQDPGQGLRLIYYSQIVNDFQKGDIAEGYSVSREKKESFPLTVTSAQKNPTAFYLCASSISPRRTGEAQPQHFGDGTRLSIL.